Here is one T cell receptor (beta chain) with its context. Its specificity is unknown. CDR3 length: 17 amino acids. CDR1 MDHEN and CDR2 SYDVKM come from the germline V gene. V was pared by 2 bases and J by 5 bases, with 15 bases of the junction left unmatched. A second PCR of about 6 to 11 cycles used a sample-barcoded 5' primer and a J-beta primer mix. Each single sample gave us at least 3 million CDR3-containing paired-end reads. A single record per CDR3 protein comes from TCRdb applying MiXCR to the 5' RACE reads. This table has about 780,000 distinct CDR3 sequences, 35% to 60% appearing once. The sample comes from a study of blood T cells in healthy people across ages. Isolation yielded PBMCs, at least 6.5 million per sample, in every case. Broader study findings: No conclusive comparison of naive versus antigen-experienced cells was possible with unsorted PBMCs. There was no known CMV status for donors, so expanded clonotype changes were possibly confounded.

The J gene is TRBJ2-7, the V gene TRBV28; TRBD2 matches at 7 bases. The source is a man aged 80 or over in good health. What was sequenced was blood. In DNA, the CDR3 is TGTGCCAGCAGTTTACCGAGACTTGGGGGGGATGACAACGAGCAGTACTTC. This codes for CASSLPRLGGDDNEQYF. Complete variable domain (other parts from reference TRBV28 and TRBJ2-7): DVKVTQSSRYLVKRTGEKVFLECVQDMDHENMFWYRQDPGLGLRLIYFSYDVKMKEKGDIPEGYSVSREKKERFSLILESASTNQTSMYLCASSLPRLGGDDNEQYFGPGTRLTVT.